Listed below are T cell receptor beta chains from one sample, sequenced in a study of blood T cell repertoires in COVID-19. Assay: immunoSEQ multiplex PCR; the TCRdb copy retains only in-frame clones and omits some. The sample shows 490,000 or so clones, roughly 90% of them seen only once. The sequencing input was PBMCs or T cells enriched from blood (not recorded which). These receptors were taken from a woman between 40 and 55 years old who had recovered from COVID-19. The CDR3 runs from the conserved cysteine through the conserved F or W. The order of the fields is D gene, J gene, V gene, clone size, CDR3 protein, CDR3 DNA. The D gene is left open where the match is weak. The size field is filled for only some rows; it gives once, few, many or a size class.

>.|TRBJ1-6|TRBV7-2|.
CASSPGWRDNSPLHF
TGTGCCAGCAGCCCAGGATGGAGGGATAATTCACCCCTCCACTTT
>TRBD1|TRBJ2-1|TRBV7-2|.
CASRGDRTYNEQFF
TGTGCCAGCAGGGGGGACAGAACCTACAATGAGCAGTTCTTC
>TRBD1|TRBJ2-2|TRBV5-5|few
CASRGQGLRTGELFF
TGTGCCAGCAGGGGACAGGGGTTGAGGACCGGGGAGCTGTTTTTT
>.|TRBJ2-7|TRBV6-5|.
CASSRGYEQYF
TGTGCCAGCAGTCGGGGCTACGAGCAGTACTTC
>.|TRBJ1-5|TRBV24-1|.
CATSVWGRDQPQHF
TGTGCCACCAGTGTTTGGGGGCGGGATCAGCCCCAGCATTTT
>TRBD2|TRBJ2-7|TRBV11-2|.
CASSPRLAGSYEQYF
TGTGCCAGCAGCCCAAGACTAGCGGGCTCATACGAGCAGTACTTC
>TRBD1|TRBJ1-1|TRBV6-5|few
CASGWDRVGEAFF
TGTGCCAGCGGCTGGGACAGGGTCGGCGAAGCTTTCTTT
>TRBD1|TRBJ1-2|TRBV7-2|few
CASSPRTGGSSYYGYTF
TGTGCCAGCAGCCCACGGACAGGGGGTTCGAGTTACTATGGCTACACCTTC
>.|TRBJ2-7|TRBV6-5|.
CASRPRRDTSYEQYF
TGTGCCAGCAGACCGCGTCGGGACACTTCCTACGAGCAGTACTTC
>.|TRBJ1-3|TRBV29-1|.
CSVAGALSGNTIYF
TGCAGCGTTGCAGGGGCTCTCTCTGGAAACACCATATATTTT
>.|TRBJ2-1|TRBV13|.
CASSARLAEQFF
TGTGCCAGCAGCGCAAGACTTGCTGAGCAGTTCTTC
>TRBD2|TRBJ2-2|TRBV6-5|.
CASSLGLAGTGELFF
TGTGCCAGCAGCCTGGGACTAGCGGGAACCGGGGAGCTGTTTTTT
>TRBD1|TRBJ1-6|TRBV7-9|.
CASSPVQGAYSPLHF
TGTGCCAGCAGCCCGGTTCAGGGGGCTTATTCACCCCTCCACTTT
>.|TRBJ2-7|TRBV27|.
CASSLSIGRITYEQYF
TGTGCCAGCAGTTTATCGATCGGCAGGATAACCTACGAGCAGTACTTC
>.|TRBJ2-7|TRBV4-3|.
CASSQDSLPSYEQYF
TGCGCCAGCAGCCAAGATTCGCTACCGAGCTACGAGCAGTACTTC
>.|TRBJ1-1|TRBV19|once
CASTPGNTEAFF
TGTGCCAGTACTCCAGGGAACACTGAAGCTTTCTTT
>TRBD2|TRBJ2-7|TRBV7-6|once
CASSLDPSGSGSSYEQYF
TGTGCCAGCAGCTTAGATCCTAGCGGGAGTGGGAGCTCCTACGAGCAGTACTTC
>.|TRBJ1-5|TRBV3-1/TRBV3-2|.
CASSQVPSSSNQPQHF
TGTGCCAGCAGCCAAGTCCCTTCGTCTAGCAATCAGCCCCAGCATTTT
>.|TRBJ2-1|TRBV29-1|.
CSVERSYNEQFF
TGCAGCGTTGAACGCTCCTACAATGAGCAGTTCTTC
>.|TRBJ1-2|TRBV24-1|.
CATSDRTSYGYTF
TGTGCCACCAGTGACCGGACATCCTATGGCTACACCTTC
>.|TRBJ2-2|TRBV9|.
CASSLSEGRFTGELFF
TGTGCCAGCAGCCTTTCCGAGGGCAGGTTTACCGGGGAGCTGTTTTTT
>TRBD1|TRBJ2-2|TRBV4-3|.
CASSQLQGPTGELFF
TGCGCCAGCAGCCAATTACAGGGGCCCACCGGGGAGCTGTTTTTT
>.|TRBJ2-5|TRBV18|.
CASSPQGRYQETQYF
TGTGCCAGCTCACCCCAGGGCCGGTACCAAGAGACCCAGTACTTC
>TRBD2|TRBJ2-7|TRBV5-1|.
CASSARGLAGIYEQYF
TGCGCCAGCAGCGCGCGGGGACTAGCGGGAATCTACGAGCAGTACTTC
>.|TRBJ1-2|TRBV5-4|.
CASSLAQGRGYTF
TGTGCCAGCAGCTTGGCGCAGGGCAGGGGCTACACCTTC
>.|TRBJ1-1|TRBV4-1|once
CASSQESSGRAFF
TGCGCCAGCAGCCAAGAGAGTTCGGGGAGAGCTTTCTTT
>TRBD1|TRBJ2-1|TRBV5-5|.
CASSRSSTGANEQFF
TGTGCCAGCAGCCGCTCGTCGACAGGGGCGAATGAGCAGTTCTTC
>TRBD2|TRBJ2-5|TRBV9|.
CASSAVAGVETQYF
TGTGCCAGCAGCGCGGTAGCGGGAGTGGAGACCCAGTACTTC
>.|TRBJ1-4|TRBV30|.
CAWNRQREKLFF
TGTGCCTGGAACCGACAGCGTGAAAAACTGTTTTTT
>.|TRBJ2-7|TRBV6-5|.
CASSPGDEQYF
TGTGCCAGCAGTCCGGGGGACGAGCAGTACTTC
>.|TRBJ2-5|TRBV27|.
CASSLGVGSPLARETQYF
TGTGCCAGCAGTCTTGGGGTCGGGTCACCCCTAGCGCGAGAGACCCAGTACTTC
>.|TRBJ2-7|TRBV3-1/TRBV3-2|.
CASRGGNEQYF
TGTGCCAGCAGGGGGGGAAACGAGCAGTACTTC
>.|TRBJ2-2|TRBV12-1|.
CASVRQGTNTGELFF
TGTGCCAGCGTAAGACAGGGTACGAACACCGGGGAGCTGTTTTTT
>TRBD2|TRBJ2-3|TRBV7-9|.
CASSSRGLAGARDTQYF
TGTGCCAGCAGCAGCCGCGGGCTAGCGGGAGCTAGAGATACGCAGTATTTT
>.|TRBJ1-3|TRBV4-3|.
CASSQDLTDRNTIYF
TGCGCCAGCAGCCAAGATCTGACAGATCGAAACACCATATATTTT
>.|TRBJ1-5|TRBV6-5|.
CASQTGNQPQHF
TGTGCCAGTCAAACGGGGAATCAGCCCCAGCATTTT
>.|TRBJ2-2|TRBV2|.
CASSTPDWSNTGELFF
TGTGCCAGCTCAACTCCCGACTGGAGTAACACCGGGGAGCTGTTTTTT
>.|TRBJ2-1|TRBV4-3|.
CASSQGLVEGNEQFF
TGCGCCAGCAGCCAAGGACTAGTTGAGGGCAATGAGCAGTTCTTC
>TRBD1|TRBJ1-2|TRBV6-5|once
CASNYGRGNYGYTF
TGTGCCAGCAATTATGGCAGGGGGAACTATGGCTACACCTTC
>.|TRBJ2-2|TRBV19|.
CASSPQNTGELFF
TGTGCCAGTAGCCCACAGAACACCGGGGAGCTGTTTTTT
>TRBD2|TRBJ2-3|TRBV9|.
CASSVVSGTSGRRTDTQYF
TGTGCCAGCAGCGTAGTGAGCGGGACTAGCGGGAGACGAACAGATACGCAGTATTTT
>.|TRBJ2-2|TRBV9|.
CASSYHTGELFF
TGTGCCAGCAGCTATCACACCGGGGAGCTGTTTTTT
>.|TRBJ1-1|TRBV19|.
CASSMGPAGTEAFF
TGTGCCAGTAGTATGGGCCCGGCGGGGACTGAAGCTTTCTTT
>.|TRBJ1-2|TRBV5-4|.
CASSSNDNKVYGYTF
TGTGCCAGCAGCTCCAACGACAATAAGGTTTATGGCTACACCTTC
>TRBD2|TRBJ2-1|TRBV27|.
CASSPRDGLAAYNEQFF
TGTGCCAGCAGCCCCAGGGACGGACTAGCGGCCTACAATGAGCAGTTCTTC
>.|TRBJ2-3|TRBV6-2/TRBV6-3|.
CASSWVAGLDTDTQYF
TGTGCCAGCAGTTGGGTCGCGGGGCTCGACACAGATACGCAGTATTTT
>TRBD2|TRBJ2-5|TRBV5-1|.
CASSPTGGNGETQYF
TGCGCCAGCAGCCCCACCGGGGGGAACGGGGAGACCCAGTACTTC
>.|TRBJ2-5|TRBV18|.
CASSYQGMVTETQYF
TGTGCCAGCTCATACCAGGGCATGGTGACGGAGACCCAGTACTTC